These 20 T cell receptor beta chains came from one sample sequenced in a study of blood T cell repertoires in COVID-19. Sequenced by immunoSEQ multiplex PCR; TCRdb stores in-frame clones only, minus some. Of roughly 320,000 clones in the sample, about nine tenths are singletons; the top ten hold 6.3%. The sequencing sample was made of peripheral blood. Source of these receptors: a woman between 50 and 59 years old with COVID-19, enrolled during active disease.

The chain is built from TRBV7-9 and TRBJ1-4, with 7 bases identical to TRBD1. The CDR3 consists of 15 residues. Germline V lookup: CDR1 SEHNR, CDR2 FQNEAQ (reference sequence). Unmatched junction bases numbered 10, after V lost 5 bases and J lost 7 bases. The CDR3 DNA reads TGTGCCAGCAGCACCCGACAGGGCGGAGGTGAAAAACTGTTTTTT. Its protein product is CASSTRQGGGEKLFF.

For this clone: One end of the junction does not line up with germline, which may come from a read error. The V and J genes are TRBV3-1 (or the pseudogene TRBV3-2) and TRBJ2-3, with TRBD2 matching 9 bases. Per germline, CDR1 LGHDT and CDR2 YNNKEL (reference sequence). The CDR3 is 14 residues long. This CDR3 is CASSQDLGASGIYF. The DNA for the CDR3 is TGTGCCAGCAGCCAAGATCTGGGGGCTAGCGGGATTTACTTT.

The J gene is TRBJ1-3, the V gene TRBV3-1 (or the pseudogene TRBV3-2), with D possibly TRBD1 on 5 matching bases. From germline, CDR1 is LGHDT and CDR2 YNNKEL (reference sequence). With 7 bases removed from V and 4 bases from J, the gap between germline ends came to 8 bases. The CDR3 runs to 12 residues. The CDR3 is CASTGGGNTIYF. The DNA for the CDR3 is TGTGCCAGCACTGGGGGGGGAAACACCATATATTTT.

V and J are TRBV19 and TRBJ2-5; 8 bases match TRBD1. The V gene's germline CDR1 is LNHDA and CDR2 SQIVND (reference sequence). This CDR3 contains 14 residues. V was clipped by 7 bases and J by 5 bases; unmatched bases: 9. CDR3 sequence: CASKRAGGTETQYF. The CDR3 region has the DNA TGTGCCAGTAAGCGAGCAGGGGGCACGGAGACCCAGTACTTC.

The chain combines TRBV6-5 with TRBJ2-7; 8 bases agree with TRBD1. CDR1 and CDR2 from the germline V gene are MNHEY and SVGAGI. J gave up 2 bases and V 10 bases, and 13 bases lay outside the gene matches. The CDR3 spans 15 residues. In DNA form, the CDR3 reads TGTGCCACCATAGGAGCCGGGACAGGAGCCTACGAGCAGTACTTC. It is translated as CATIGAGTGAYEQYF.

The J gene is TRBJ2-7, the V gene TRBV15, with 9 bases matching TRBD2. Germline assignment: CDR1 LNHNV and CDR2 YYDKDF (reference sequence). This CDR3 spans 17 amino acids. V was pared by 4 bases and J by 7 bases, with 17 bases of the junction left unmatched. CDR3 sequence (DNA): TGTGCCACCAGCATCGGGGTGGGTCTAGCGGGGAGAGGGGAGCAGTACTTC. It codes for CATSIGVGLAGRGEQYF.

The rearrangement links TRBV6-5 to TRBJ1-1, with D possibly being TRBD1 (5 bases). V was clipped by 7 bases and J by 3 bases, with 15 bases between them. Looked up from germline, CDR1 is MNHEY and CDR2 is SVGAGI. This CDR3 is built from 14 residues. In nucleotides, the CDR3 is TGTGCCAGCAACAAAACTCCCAGGGACACTGAAGCTTTCTTT. Translating gives CASNKTPRDTEAFF.

V and J are TRBV18 and TRBJ2-7, with D maybe TRBD1 (7 bases). In germline, CDR1 is KGHSH, CDR2 LQKENI. Trimming pared 2 bases from V and 5 bases from J, leaving 13 bases between. CDR3 length: 14 amino acids. The CDR3 region is CASSPGQGGHEQYF. The CDR3 coding sequence is TGTGCCAGCTCACCAGGGCAGGGGGGCCACGAGCAGTACTTC.

This chain joins TRBV27 and TRBJ2-2; 7 nucleotides line up with TRBD1. V shed 2 bases, J shed 5 bases, and the junction held 8 bases outside the gene matches. Germline V gene data show CDR1 as MNHEY and CDR2 as SMNVEV (reference sequence). There are 16 residues in the CDR3. CDR3 residues: CASSLRQGVLTGELFF. The DNA of the CDR3 is TGTGCCAGCAGTTTAAGACAGGGTGTACTTACCGGGGAGCTGTTTTTT.

The chain combines TRBV7-3 with TRBJ2-5; tentatively, D is TRBD2 (6 bases). The CDR3 has 15 residues. V lost 5 bases and J 5 bases, leaving 18 bases between the germline ends. Germline-derived CDR1 and CDR2 are SGHTA and FQGTGA. The CDR3 bases are TGTGCCAGCAGCGCGATGACTGGAGGAGGGGAGACCCAGTACTTC. Encoded protein: CASSAMTGGGETQYF.

This clone was seen only once. This chain joins TRBV4-2 and TRBJ2-5; possibly TRBD2 for D (6 bases). The germline gives CDR1 LGHNA, CDR2 YNFKEQ. The CDR3 sequence is 14 residues long. The V end was cut by 5 bases, the J end by 7 bases, with 17 bases between. For the CDR3, the DNA is TGTGCCAGCAGCGGCGGAGGGTCCCTCGGGACCCAGTACTTC. Protein sequence: CASSGGGSLGTQYF.

The CDR3 loop is CASSRGLSYEQYF. CDR3 bases: TGTGCCAGCAGCCGCGGGCTATCCTACGAGCAGTACTTC. J is TRBJ2-7 and V is TRBV11-2; D might be TRBD2 (5 bases). This CDR3 comprises 13 residues. Germline assignment: CDR1 SGHAT and CDR2 FQNNGV. V was shortened by 5 bases and J by 1 base, with 9 bases between the two germline ends.

The chain employs TRBV11-2 and TRBJ1-4; TRBD1 matches at 8 bases. Germline values: CDR1 SGHAT, CDR2 FQNNGV. CDR3 length: 15 residues. J was trimmed by 4 bases and V by 5 bases; bases with no gene match: 6. CDR3 sequence reads: CASSLRTGSNEKLFF. CDR3 nucleotides: TGTGCCAGCAGCCTCCGGACAGGGAGTAATGAAAAACTGTTTTTT.

V is TRBV6-6 and J is TRBJ1-5; the D gene is possibly TRBD1 (5 bases). Germline loops: CDR1 MNHNY, CDR2 SVGAGI (reference sequence). The CDR3 spans 14 residues. The ends were cut back, 5 bases at V and 0 bases at J, with 8 bases in the middle. CDR3: CASSTGVSNQPQHF. The CDR3, as DNA: TGTGCCAGCAGTACGGGGGTTAGCAATCAGCCCCAGCATTTT.

J is TRBJ1-1 and V is TRBV7-3; 8 positions agree with TRBD1. V was clipped by 2 bases and J by 11 bases; unmatched bases: 16. Germline-derived CDR1 and CDR2 are SGHTA and FQGTGA. The CDR3 is 16 amino acids. In nucleotides, the CDR3 is TGTGCCAGCAGCTTAGACCCCCTTGGGGCAGGGGGCCGGGCTTTCTTT. Its protein product is CASSLDPLGAGGRAFF. The variable domain in full, completed from reference TRBV7-3 and TRBJ1-1, reads GAGVSQTPSNKVTEKGKYVELRCDPISGHTALYWYRQSLGQGPEFLIYFQGTGAADDSGLPNDRFFAVRPEGSVSTLKIQRTERGDSAVYLCASSLDPLGAGGRAFFGQGTRLTVV.

The chain links TRBV19 to TRBJ1-1; TRBD1 agrees at 8 bases. V lost 8 bases to trimming and J lost 2 bases; unmatched junction nucleotides: 4. The CDR3 runs to 13 residues. Germline values: CDR1 LNHDA, CDR2 SQIVND (reference sequence). CDR3 DNA: TGTGCCAGTCGCAGGGGGCTAAACACTGAAGCTTTCTTT. Translation gives CASRRGLNTEAFF. The full variable domain, with the rest looked up from reference TRBV19 and TRBJ1-1, is DGGITQSPKYLFRKEGQNVTLSCEQNLNHDAMYWYRQDPGQGLRLIYYSQIVNDFQKGDIAEGYSVSREKKESFPLTVTSAQKNPTAFYLCASRRGLNTEAFFGQGTRLTVV.

The chain uses TRBV11-2 and TRBJ1-3; 9 bases agree with TRBD1. Losses at the gene ends were 2 bases for V and 3 bases for J; bases not matched to a gene: 14. Germline-derived CDR1 and CDR2 are SGHAT and FQNNGV. This CDR3 has 19 amino acids. In nucleotides, the CDR3 is TGTGCCAGCAGCTTAACTGGCGGGGAACAGGGGGCGCGTGGAAACACCATATATTTT. Protein sequence: CASSLTGGEQGARGNTIYF.

J is TRBJ1-2 and V is TRBV28; no clear D. The CDR3 runs 14 residues. The V gene's germline CDR1 is MDHEN and CDR2 SYDVKM. Trimming left V 5 bases short and J 4 bases short, with 14 bases between. The CDR3 loop reads CASSIQRGLYGYTF. The CDR3 bases are TGTGCCAGCAGTATTCAACGGGGTCTCTATGGCTACACCTTC.

The chain joins TRBV12-5 to TRBJ1-3; 12 bases are a match to TRBD1. This CDR3 spans 16 amino acids. In germline, CDR1 is LGHNT, CDR2 FRNRAP. The trim removed 4 bases at V and 4 bases at J, leaving 5 bases unmatched. CDR3 amino acids: CASGSGTGGLGNTIYF. In DNA form, the CDR3 reads TGTGCTAGTGGTTCCGGGACAGGGGGCCTCGGAAACACCATATATTTT.

This rearrangement joins TRBV6-2 or TRBV6-3 to TRBJ2-7, with 8 bases fitting TRBD1. The germline V gene has CDR1 MNHEY and CDR2 SVGEGT. The CDR3 runs to 15 residues. The J segment lost 4 bases and the V segment lost 2 bases, leaving 7 bases of the junction unmatched. The CDR3 loop reads CASSYLGQGMYEQYF. The CDR3 coding sequence is TGTGCCAGCAGTTACCTTGGACAGGGCATGTACGAGCAGTACTTC.